The T cell receptor (beta chain) described here comes from a study of cytomegalovirus exposure and HLA in healthy donors. J gave up 6 bases and V 4 bases, and 8 bases lay outside the gene matches. This CDR3 spans 14 amino acids. Germline CDR1 reads SNHLY; CDR2 reads FYNNEI. The PCR used 60 Vbeta and 13 Jbeta primers. Here immunoSEQ multiplex PCR was the method, and the copy in TCRdb shows in-frame clones only, minus some. The sample lists some 130,000 clones, 70% to 80% occurring once. The sequencing input was PBMCs. The gene calls are TRBV2 and TRBJ1-2; TRBD1 matches 7 bases. The receptor comes from a woman between 55 and 75 years old in good health and CMV-seronegative. For the CDR3, the DNA is TGTGCCAGCAGTGGTAACAGGGGAAAGGATGGCTACACCTTC. Its protein is CASSGNRGKDGYTF. Full variable domain (remainder filled in from reference TRBV2 and TRBJ1-2): EPEVTQTPSHQVTQMGQEVILRCVPISNHLYFYWYRQILGQKVEFLVSFYNNEISEKSEIFDDQFSVERPDGSNFTLKIRSTKLEDSAMYFCASSGNRGKDGYTFGSGTRLTVV.